Presented here are 19 T cell receptor beta chains from one specimen sequenced in a study of cytotoxic CD8 clonotypes in ibrutinib-treated CLL. The protocol was immunoSEQ multiplex PCR, while the TCRdb copy is restricted to in-frame clones and leaves out a portion. The table includes 250,000 or so clones, 60% to 75% detected once. The source material was PBMCs, sampled after 24 months of ibrutinib treatment. Receptors were obtained from a human donor with chronic lymphocytic leukemia.

This clone showed up just once. The V and J genes are TRBV9 and TRBJ2-3, with 10 bases lining up with TRBD2. Trimming removed 0 bases from V and 0 bases from J; junction bases left unmatched: 7. CDR3 length: 18 amino acids. The germline V gene encodes CDR1 SGDLS and CDR2 YYNGEE. CDR3: CASSVETSGYFSTDTQYF. CDR3 coding DNA: TGTGCCAGCAGCGTAGAGACTAGCGGGTATTTTAGCACAGATACGCAGTATTTT.

The genes are TRBV5-5 and TRBJ1-1; D unclear. V shed 6 bases and J shed 4 bases, with 16 bases lying between them. Germline CDR1 reads SGHKS; CDR2 reads YYEKEE (reference sequence). This CDR3 comprises 14 residues. CDR3 sequence reads: CASTFSGTITEAFF. The CDR3 DNA sequence: TGTGCCAGCACCTTCTCAGGAACCATCACTGAAGCTTTCTTT.

The chain has TRBV11-2 and TRBJ2-3; D perhaps matches TRBD1 (5 bases). Trimming took 0 bases from V and 6 from J, leaving 13 bases between them. The CDR3 covers 15 residues. CDR1 is SGHAT, CDR2 FQNNGV, per germline. The CDR3 here is CASSLEPRAQDTQYF. DNA for the CDR3: TGTGCCAGCAGCTTAGAACCCAGGGCACAGGATACGCAGTATTTT.

The rearrangement links TRBV28 to TRBJ2-4; tentatively, D is TRBD1 (6 bases). CDR3 size: 13 residues. The germline V gene has CDR1 MDHEN and CDR2 SYDVKM. Trimming left V 7 bases short and J 1 base short, with 8 bases between. CDR3 nucleotide sequence: TGTGCCAGCACAGGGGCTGCCAAAAACATTCAGTACTTC. Translating gives CASTGAAKNIQYF.

This chain connects TRBV2 to TRBJ1-1; 8 bases align to TRBD1. The CDR3 is 15 amino acids. Germline CDR1 is SNHLY and CDR2 is FYNNEI. With V trimmed by 4 bases and J by 0 bases, 4 bases remained unmatched. The CDR3 loop is CASSGQGTMNTEAFF. As DNA, the CDR3 is TGTGCCAGCAGTGGACAGGGGACGATGAACACTGAAGCTTTCTTT.

The chain joins TRBV28 to TRBJ2-1; D remains ambiguous. V lost 4 bases to trimming and J lost 10 bases, with 8 bases between them. Germline loops: CDR1 MDHEN, CDR2 SYDVKM. CDR3 size: 11 residues. CDR3: CASSSPREQFF. CDR3 bases: TGTGCCAGCAGTTCCCCCAGAGAGCAGTTCTTC.

As DNA, the CDR3 is TGCGCCAGCAGCCCGGACAGGCGAGCCCCTGGGGCCAACGTCCTGACTTTC. As protein: CASSPDRRAPGANVLTF. This chain uses TRBV4-1 with TRBJ2-6; TRBD1 agrees at 7 bases. Germline CDR1 MGHRA, CDR2 YSYEKL. CDR3 size: 17 residues. V lost 4 bases to trimming and J lost 2 bases; unmatched junction nucleotides: 8.

This clone was detected a few times. The chain couples TRBV11-2 to TRBJ1-2, with D uncertain. V was clipped by 5 bases and J by 6 bases, with 13 bases between them. The germline gives CDR1 SGHAT, CDR2 FQNNGV. This CDR3 is built from 13 residues. The CDR3 loop is CASSPRTADGYTF. The CDR3 region has the DNA TGTGCCAGCAGCCCCCGGACCGCAGATGGCTACACCTTC.

This clone was observed a handful of times. CDR3 DNA sequence: TGCGCCAGCAGCCGGTCGGGACTAGCGGACCAAGAGACCCAGTACTTC. Its translation is CASSRSGLADQETQYF. J is TRBJ2-5 and V is TRBV5-1; 11 nucleotides match TRBD2. The germline CDR1 and CDR2 sequences are SGHRS and YFSETQ. Trimming cost V 4 bases and J 0 bases; bases outside gene matches: 5. The CDR3 consists of 16 residues.

J is TRBJ2-7 and V is TRBV19, with TRBD2 as a possible D gene (5 bases). CDR1 and CDR2 (germline): LNHDA, SQIVND (reference sequence). The CDR3 runs 13 residues. V lost 5 bases and J 3 bases, leaving 11 bases between the germline ends. The CDR3 region is CASSYSRDYEQYF. In DNA form, the CDR3 reads TGTGCCAGTAGTTACTCCCGGGACTACGAGCAGTACTTC.

Details on this clone: Given a much more abundant clone one base away, this may be a read error. The chain uses TRBV7-2 and TRBJ2-3; D gene unclear. CDR1 is SGHTA, CDR2 FQGNSA, per germline. The V and J ends lost 5 bases and 0 bases respectively, with 3 bases between them. CDR3 length: 12 residues. DNA of the CDR3: TGTGCCAGCAGCGCAAGCACAGATACGCAGTATTTT. Translated, it gives CASSASTDTQYF.

This rearrangement joins TRBV29-1 to TRBJ1-2; 10 nucleotides match TRBD1. Per germline, CDR1 SQVTM and CDR2 ANQGSEA. J was trimmed by 4 bases and V by 2 bases; bases with no gene match: 4. This CDR3 region has 14 residues. The CDR3 loop is CSVELRTGGYGYTF. CDR3 bases: TGCAGCGTTGAACTCCGGACAGGGGGCTATGGCTACACCTTC.

As for this clone: Its ends do not fully match the called genes, so a read error is possible. The rearrangement uses TRBV18 and TRBJ2-7; D call uncertain. The CDR3 has 12 amino acids. In germline, CDR1 is KGHSH, CDR2 LQKENI. DNA of the CDR3: TGTGCCAGCTCACCACGTAGCCTGGAGTGGCACTTC. The encoded protein is CASSPRSLEWHF.

The chain recombines TRBV5-1 with TRBJ2-7; 8 bases match TRBD1. This CDR3 contains 16 residues. The junction had 15 bases not matched to a gene; V was cut back by 4 bases and J by 6 bases. Germline CDR1 SGHRS, CDR2 YFSETQ. CDR3 nucleotide sequence: TGCGCCAGCAGCCCTAAGGGGTCCGACAGGGGTAGCGAGCAGTACTTC. This encodes CASSPKGSDRGSEQYF. The full variable domain, its missing parts supplied by reference TRBV5-1 and TRBJ2-7, is KAGVTQTPRYLIKTRGQQVTLSCSPISGHRSVSWYQQTPGQGLQFLFEYFSETQRNKGNFPGRFSGRQFSNSRSEMNVSTLELGDSALYLCASSPKGSDRGSEQYFGPGTRLTVT.

The V gene is TRBV28, the J gene TRBJ1-2, with D unresolved. This CDR3 region has 12 residues. Germline assignment: CDR1 MDHEN and CDR2 SYDVKM. V lost 7 bases and J lost 3, with 9 bases in between. The CDR3 spells CASMGGDYGYTF. The CDR3 nucleotides are TGTGCCAGCATGGGCGGGGACTATGGCTACACCTTC.

The V and J genes are TRBV4-3 and TRBJ1-5; a weak D match, TRBD1 (5 bases). V lost 0 bases and J 1 base, leaving 19 bases between the germline ends. There are 19 residues in the CDR3. Germline assignment: CDR1 LGHNA and CDR2 YSLEER. CDR3 loop: CASSQEWGRDGASNQPQHF. CDR3 nucleotide sequence: TGCGCCAGCAGCCAAGAATGGGGCAGGGATGGCGCGAGCAATCAGCCCCAGCATTTT.

This chain joins TRBV11-2 and TRBJ2-7; a weak D match, TRBD1 (6 bases). V was trimmed by 10 bases and J by 4 bases, leaving 14 bases between them. From germline, CDR1 is SGHAT and CDR2 FQNNGV. The CDR3 totals 12 residues. The CDR3 bases are TGTGCCACCGGGACATGGGAGTACGAGCAGTACTTC. Protein: CATGTWEYEQYF.

The chain is built from TRBV7-3 and TRBJ2-2; TRBD2 agrees at 13 bases. This CDR3 has 18 residues. Germline V gene data show CDR1 as SGHTA and CDR2 as FQGTGA. The V gene end was trimmed by 3 bases and the J gene end by 2 bases; junction bases not matched to a gene: 6. For the CDR3, the DNA is TGTGCCAGCAGCTTCACTAGCGGGAGGGGAATAAACACCGGGGAGCTGTTTTTT. Residues: CASSFTSGRGINTGELFF.

The chain carries TRBV29-1 and TRBJ2-6; D uncertain. The germline gives CDR1 SQVTM, CDR2 ANQGSEA. V was clipped by 4 bases and J by 2 bases, with 9 bases between them. The CDR3 covers 14 residues. CDR3: CSVVIGAGANVLTF. As DNA, the CDR3 is TGCAGCGTTGTCATAGGAGCTGGGGCCAACGTCCTGACTTTC.